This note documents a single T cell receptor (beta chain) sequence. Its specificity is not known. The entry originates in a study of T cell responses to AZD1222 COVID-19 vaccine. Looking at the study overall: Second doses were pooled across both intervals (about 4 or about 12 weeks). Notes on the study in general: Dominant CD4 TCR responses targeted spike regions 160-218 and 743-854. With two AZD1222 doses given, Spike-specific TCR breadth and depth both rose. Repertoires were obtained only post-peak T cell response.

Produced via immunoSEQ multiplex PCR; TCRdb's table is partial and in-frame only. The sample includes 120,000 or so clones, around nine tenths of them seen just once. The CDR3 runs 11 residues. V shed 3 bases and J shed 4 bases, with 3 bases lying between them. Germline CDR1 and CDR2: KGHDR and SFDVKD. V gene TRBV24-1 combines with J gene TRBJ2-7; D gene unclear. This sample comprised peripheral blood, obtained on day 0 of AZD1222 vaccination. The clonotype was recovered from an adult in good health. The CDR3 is CATSDTYEQYF. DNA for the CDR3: TGTGCCACCAGTGATACATACGAGCAGTACTTC.